This T cell receptor beta chain was identified during a study of post-analysis software for immune sequencing data. Overall study context: Courses of disease covered relapsing-remitting, secondary progressive and progressive-relapsing multiple sclerosis. The study, taken as a whole, reports: Among multiple sclerosis patients, normalized Chao1 diversity was significantly below that of controls. Batch-mates among the samples co-clustered strongly by F measure. With TRBV5-6, TRBV5-1 and TRBV20-1 included, 4 or 5 TRBV segments were more frequent in patients than in controls.

A note on this clonotype: As yet, its antigen is unknown.

This CDR3 spans 14 amino acids. Germline V gene lookup returns CDR1 MDHEN and CDR2 SYDVKM. The ends were cut back, 7 bases at V and 8 bases at J, with 18 bases in the middle. Unique molecular identifiers had been added to the TCR beta cDNA libraries. T cells numbering roughly 0.85 to 10 million gave rise to 500,000 or so cDNA molecules. From the PCR reads, TCRdb called clonotypes with MiXCR, one entry per CDR3 protein. Among some 890,000 distinct CDR3 sequences listed, around 50% were seen once. The gene calls are TRBV28 and TRBJ2-1; TRBD2 might be the D (5 bases). The TCR comes from a girl aged 10 to 17 with multiple sclerosis. What was sequenced was blood. Here the CDR3 reads CASTPFTERDEQFF. The CDR3 DNA is TGTGCCAGCACCCCCTTTACAGAGAGGGATGAGCAGTTCTTC.